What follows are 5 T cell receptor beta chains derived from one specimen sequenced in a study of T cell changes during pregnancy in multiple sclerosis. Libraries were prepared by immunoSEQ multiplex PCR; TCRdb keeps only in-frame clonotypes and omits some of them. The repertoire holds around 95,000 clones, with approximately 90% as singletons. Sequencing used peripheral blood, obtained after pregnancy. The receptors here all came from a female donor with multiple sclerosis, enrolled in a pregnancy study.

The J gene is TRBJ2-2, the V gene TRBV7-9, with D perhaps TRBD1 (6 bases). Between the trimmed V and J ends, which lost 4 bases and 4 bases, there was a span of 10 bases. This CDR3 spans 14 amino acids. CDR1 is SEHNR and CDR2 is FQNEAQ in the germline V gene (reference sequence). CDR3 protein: CASSSTGATGELFF. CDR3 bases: TGTGCCAGCAGCTCGACAGGTGCCACCGGGGAGCTGTTTTTT. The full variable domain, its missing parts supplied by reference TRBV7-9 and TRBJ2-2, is DTGVSQNPRHKITKRGQNVTFRCDPISEHNRLYWYRQTLGQGPEFLTYFQNEAQLEKSRLLSDRFSAERPKGSFSTLEIQRTEQGDSAMYLCASSSTGATGELFFGEGSRLTVL.

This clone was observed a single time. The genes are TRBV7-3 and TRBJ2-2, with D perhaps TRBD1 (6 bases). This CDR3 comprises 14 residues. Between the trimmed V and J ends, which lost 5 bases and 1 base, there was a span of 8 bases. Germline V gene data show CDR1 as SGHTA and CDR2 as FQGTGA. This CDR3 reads CASSPDRNTGELFF. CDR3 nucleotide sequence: TGTGCCAGCAGCCCGGACAGGAACACCGGGGAGCTGTTTTTT.

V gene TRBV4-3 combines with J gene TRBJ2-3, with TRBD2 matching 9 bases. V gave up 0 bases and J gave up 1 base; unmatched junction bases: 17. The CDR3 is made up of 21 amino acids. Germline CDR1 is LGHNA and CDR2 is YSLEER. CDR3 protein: CASSQEVLAGLTRLGTDTQYF. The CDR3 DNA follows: TGCGCCAGCAGCCAAGAAGTTCTAGCGGGGTTGACTAGATTGGGCACAGATACGCAGTATTTT.

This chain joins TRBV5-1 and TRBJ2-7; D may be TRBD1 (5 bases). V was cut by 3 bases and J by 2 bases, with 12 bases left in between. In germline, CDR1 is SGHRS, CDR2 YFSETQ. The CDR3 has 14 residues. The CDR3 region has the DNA TGCGCCAGCAGCTCCGACAGTTTAACCTACGAGCAGTACTTC. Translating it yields CASSSDSLTYEQYF.

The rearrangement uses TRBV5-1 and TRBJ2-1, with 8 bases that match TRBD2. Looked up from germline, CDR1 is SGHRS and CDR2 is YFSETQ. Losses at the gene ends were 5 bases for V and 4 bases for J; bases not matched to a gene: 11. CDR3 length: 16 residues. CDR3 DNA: TGCGCCAGCAGACAATCGTGGCTAGCGGGTTACAATGAGCAGTTCTTC. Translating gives CASRQSWLAGYNEQFF.